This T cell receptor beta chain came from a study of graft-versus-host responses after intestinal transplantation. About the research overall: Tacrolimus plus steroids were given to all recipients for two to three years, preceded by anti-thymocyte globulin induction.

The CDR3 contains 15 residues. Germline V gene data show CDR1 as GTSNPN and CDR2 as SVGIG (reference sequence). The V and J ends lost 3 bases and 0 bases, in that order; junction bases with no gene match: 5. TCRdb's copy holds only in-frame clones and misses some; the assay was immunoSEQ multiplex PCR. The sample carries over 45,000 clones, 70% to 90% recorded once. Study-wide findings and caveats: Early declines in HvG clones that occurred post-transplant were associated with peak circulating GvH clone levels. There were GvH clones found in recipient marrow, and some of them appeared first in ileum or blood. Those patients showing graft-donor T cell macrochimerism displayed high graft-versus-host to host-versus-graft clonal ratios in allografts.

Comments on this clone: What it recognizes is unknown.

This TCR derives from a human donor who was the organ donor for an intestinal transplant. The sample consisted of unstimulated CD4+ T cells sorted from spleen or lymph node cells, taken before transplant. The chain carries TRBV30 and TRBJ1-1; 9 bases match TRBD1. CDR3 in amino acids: CAWRGQGHLNTEAFF. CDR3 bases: TGTGCCTGGAGGGGACAGGGCCATTTGAACACTGAAGCTTTCTTT.